This TCR beta chain was recorded in a study of CD8 T cells in ankylosing spondylitis. TCRdb re-called the 5' RACE reads with MiXCR, one entry per CDR3 protein. The sample holds more than 250,000 distinct CDR3 sequences, roughly 12% seen once. V dropped 4 bases and J dropped 6; count of bases not matched to a gene: 13. CDR3 length: 17 residues. Germline V CDR1 and CDR2: LGHDT, YNNKEL (reference sequence). The chain combines TRBV3-1 with TRBJ2-1, with TRBD1 identical over 9 bases. The clonotype comes from a female donor with ankylosing spondylitis or in good health (not recorded which). The sample was blood, either unsorted or a sorted T cell fraction (not recorded which). The CDR3 DNA follows: TGTGCCAGCAGCCCGGGACAGGGTGTTGGTTTTGTCAATGAGCAGTTCTTC. Protein sequence: CASSPGQGVGFVNEQFF.